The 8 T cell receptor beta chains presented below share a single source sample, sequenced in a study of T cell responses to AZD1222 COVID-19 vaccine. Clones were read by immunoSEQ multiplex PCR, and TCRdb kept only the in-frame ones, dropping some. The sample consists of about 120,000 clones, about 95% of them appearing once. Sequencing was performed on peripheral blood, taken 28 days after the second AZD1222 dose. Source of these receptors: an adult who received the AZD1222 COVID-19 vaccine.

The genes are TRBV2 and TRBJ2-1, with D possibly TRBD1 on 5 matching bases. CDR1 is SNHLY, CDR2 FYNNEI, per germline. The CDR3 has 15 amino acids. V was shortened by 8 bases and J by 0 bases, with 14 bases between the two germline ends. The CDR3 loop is CASLQETSSYNEQFF. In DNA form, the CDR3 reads TGTGCCAGCCTACAGGAGACGAGCTCCTACAATGAGCAGTTCTTC.

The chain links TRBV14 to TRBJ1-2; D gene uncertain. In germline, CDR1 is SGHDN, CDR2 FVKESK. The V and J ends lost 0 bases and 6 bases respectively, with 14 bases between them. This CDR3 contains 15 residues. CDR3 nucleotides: TGTGCCAGCAGCCAAGATCACAGTTTTCCTCATGGCTACACCTTC. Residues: CASSQDHSFPHGYTF. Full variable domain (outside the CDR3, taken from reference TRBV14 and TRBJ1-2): EAGVTQFPSHSVIEKGQTVTLRCDPISGHDNLYWYRRVMGKEIKFLLHFVKESKQDESGMPNNRFLAERTGGTYSTLKVQPAELEDSGVYFCASSQDHSFPHGYTFGSGTRLTVV.

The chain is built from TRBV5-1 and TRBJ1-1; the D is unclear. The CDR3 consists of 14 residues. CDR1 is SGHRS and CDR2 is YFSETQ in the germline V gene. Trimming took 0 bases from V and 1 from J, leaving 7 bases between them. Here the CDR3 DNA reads TGCGCCAGCAGCTTGGTAGGTCAGAACACTGAAGCTTTCTTT. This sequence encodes CASSLVGQNTEAFF.

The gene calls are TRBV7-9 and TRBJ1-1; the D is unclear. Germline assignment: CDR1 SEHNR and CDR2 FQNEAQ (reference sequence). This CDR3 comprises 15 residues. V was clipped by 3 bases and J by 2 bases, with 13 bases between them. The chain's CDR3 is CASSFRSGGNTEAFF. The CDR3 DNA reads TGTGCCAGCAGCTTCCGTTCGGGAGGTAACACTGAAGCTTTCTTT.

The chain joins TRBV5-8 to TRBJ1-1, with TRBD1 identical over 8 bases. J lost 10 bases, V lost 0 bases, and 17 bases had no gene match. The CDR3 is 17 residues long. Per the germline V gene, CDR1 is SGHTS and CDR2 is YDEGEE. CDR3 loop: CASSLAGQAAPLHGAFF. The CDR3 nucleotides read TGTGCCAGCAGCTTGGCGGGACAGGCTGCGCCGCTTCACGGAGCTTTCTTT.

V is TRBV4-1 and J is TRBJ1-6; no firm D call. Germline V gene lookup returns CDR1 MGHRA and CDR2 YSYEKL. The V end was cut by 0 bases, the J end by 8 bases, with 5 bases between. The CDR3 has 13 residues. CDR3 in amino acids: CASSQDRDSPLHF. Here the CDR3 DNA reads TGCGCCAGCAGCCAAGATCGAGATTCACCCCTCCACTTT.

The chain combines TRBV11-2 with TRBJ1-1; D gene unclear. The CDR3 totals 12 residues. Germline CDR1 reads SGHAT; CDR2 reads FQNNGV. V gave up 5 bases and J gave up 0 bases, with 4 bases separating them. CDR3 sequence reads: CASSQMNTEAFF. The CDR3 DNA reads TGTGCCAGCAGCCAAATGAACACTGAAGCTTTCTTT.

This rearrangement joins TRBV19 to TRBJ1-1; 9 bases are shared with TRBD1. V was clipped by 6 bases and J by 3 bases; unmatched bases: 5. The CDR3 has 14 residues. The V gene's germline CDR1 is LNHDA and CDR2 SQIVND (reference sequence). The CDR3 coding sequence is TGTGCCAGTAGGTGGGACAGGGCGGACACTGAAGCTTTCTTT. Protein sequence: CASRWDRADTEAFF.